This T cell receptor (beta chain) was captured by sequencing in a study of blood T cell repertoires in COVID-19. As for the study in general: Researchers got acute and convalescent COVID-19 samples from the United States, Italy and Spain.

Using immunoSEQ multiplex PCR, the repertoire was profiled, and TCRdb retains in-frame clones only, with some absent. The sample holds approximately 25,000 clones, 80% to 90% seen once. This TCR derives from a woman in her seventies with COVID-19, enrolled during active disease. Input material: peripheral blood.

The CDR3 reads CASSSHRDSQETQYF. In DNA form, the CDR3 reads TGTGCCAGCAGCTCTCACCGGGACAGCCAAGAGACCCAGTACTTC. The chain has TRBV9 and TRBJ2-5; the match to TRBD1 covers 7 bases. Per the germline V gene, CDR1 is SGDLS and CDR2 is YYNGEE. V lost 4 bases, J lost 1 base, and 7 bases stayed unmatched. This CDR3 region has 15 residues.